These 29 T cell receptor beta chains share one sample of origin, sequenced in a study of blood T cell repertoires in COVID-19. Using immunoSEQ multiplex PCR, the repertoire was profiled, and TCRdb retains in-frame clones only, with some absent. The table includes some 150,000 clones, about four fifths detected once. Source material: peripheral blood. The receptors were sampled from a man between 60 and 75 years old with acute or convalescent COVID-19.

This clone was seen only once. The chain recombines TRBV2 with TRBJ1-5; D call uncertain. With 3 bases removed from V and 5 bases from J, the gap between germline ends came to 5 bases. Per the germline V gene, CDR1 is SNHLY and CDR2 is FYNNEI. The CDR3 is 12 residues long. CDR3 bases: TGTGCCAGCAGTGATTATGATCAGCCCCAGCATTTT. It translates to CASSDYDQPQHF. Looking up the rest from reference TRBV2 and TRBJ1-5 gives the full variable domain: EPEVTQTPSHQVTQMGQEVILRCVPISNHLYFYWYRQILGQKVEFLVSFYNNEISEKSEIFDDQFSVERPDGSNFTLKIRSTKLEDSAMYFCASSDYDQPQHFGDGTRLSIL.

This chain links TRBV5-1 with TRBJ2-3; 8 bases align to TRBD2. The V segment lost 4 bases and the J segment 4 bases; nucleotides outside the gene matches: 2. CDR1 is SGHRS and CDR2 is YFSETQ in the germline V gene. CDR3 length: 13 residues. CDR3 DNA: TGCGCCAGCAGCAGCGGGAGTTCAGATACGCAGTATTTT. Protein sequence: CASSSGSSDTQYF.

As concerns this clone: Relative to the germline gene, one junction end is altered; a read error may explain this. This chain uses TRBV7-9 with TRBJ2-5, with D uncertain. Germline V gene sequence: CDR1 SEHNR, CDR2 FQNEAQ (reference sequence). The CDR3 totals 14 residues. The CDR3 DNA sequence: TGTACCAGCAGGTCTACGAAAACCCAAGAGACCCAGTACTTC. Amino acid sequence: CTSRSTKTQETQYF.

This chain uses TRBV9 with TRBJ1-4, with 9 nucleotides matching TRBD1. From germline, CDR1 is SGDLS and CDR2 YYNGEE. The CDR3 has 14 amino acids. V lost 4 bases and J lost 9; bases outside the gene matches: 7. The CDR3 DNA follows: TGTGCCAGCAGCCCGACAGGGGGGACGAAAAAACTGTTTTTT. Protein product: CASSPTGGTKKLFF.

The CDR3 sequence: CATSRDLGRKYF. CDR3 in DNA: TGTGCCACCAGCAGAGATCTGGGCAGAAAGTACTTC. The V gene is TRBV15, the J gene TRBJ2-7; D ambiguous. Between the trimmed V and J ends, which lost 0 bases and 11 bases, there was a span of 11 bases. Looked up from germline, CDR1 is LNHNV and CDR2 is YYDKDF (reference sequence). CDR3 length: 12 amino acids. The whole variable domain, remainder taken from reference TRBV15 and TRBJ2-7, is DAMVIQNPRYQVTQFGKPVTLSCSQTLNHNVMYWYQQKSSQAPKLLFHYYDKDFNNEADTPDNFQSRRPNTSFCFLDIRSPGLGDTAMYLCATSRDLGRKYFGPGTRLTVT.

The genes are TRBV11-2 and TRBJ2-2; 7 bases line up with TRBD2. The germline V gene encodes CDR1 SGHAT and CDR2 FQNNGV. Trimming removed 6 bases from V and 5 bases from J; junction bases left unmatched: 9. This CDR3 is 15 amino acids long. The CDR3 loop reads CASSRREAGTGELFF. The CDR3 DNA follows: TGTGCCAGCAGTCGTAGGGAAGCGGGGACCGGGGAGCTGTTTTTT.

The rearrangement uses TRBV30 and TRBJ1-6; the D gene is possibly TRBD1 (5 bases). Germline loops: CDR1 GTSNPN, CDR2 SVGIG (reference sequence). Trimming cost V 2 bases and J 6 bases, with 20 bases left between them. This CDR3 is built from 17 residues. The CDR3 protein is CAWSRQGGVTGNSPLHF. The CDR3 coding sequence is TGTGCCTGGAGTCGGCAGGGTGGGGTGACGGGTAATTCACCCCTCCACTTT. Looking up the rest from reference TRBV30 and TRBJ1-6 gives the full variable domain: SQTIHQWPATLVQPVGSPLSLECTVEGTSNPNLYWYRQAAGRGLQLLFYSVGIGQISSEVPQNLSASRPQDRQFILSSKKLLLSDSGFYLCAWSRQGGVTGNSPLHFGNGTRLTVT.

J is TRBJ1-2 and V is TRBV28; D is ambiguous. Trimming took 8 bases from V and 3 from J, leaving 13 bases between them. Germline V gene lookup returns CDR1 MDHEN and CDR2 SYDVKM. This CDR3 comprises 13 residues. CDR3 amino acids: CASSYEFHYGYTF. The CDR3 DNA follows: TGTGCCAGCTCCTACGAATTCCACTATGGCTACACCTTC.

V is TRBV6-5 and J is TRBJ1-1; D remains unclear. CDR3 length equals 14 residues. V shed 0 bases and J shed 7 bases, with 12 bases lying between them. Germline CDR1 MNHEY, CDR2 SVGAGI. This CDR3 reads CASSYSFGGSEAFF. CDR3 nucleotide sequence: TGTGCCAGCAGTTACTCGTTTGGAGGGAGTGAAGCTTTCTTT.

Comments on this clone: In the same sample, other DNA sequences code for this CDR3. The CDR3 DNA follows: TGTGCCAGCAGCCTTAGCGGAAGCACAGATACGCAGTATTTT. This sequence encodes CASSLSGSTDTQYF. The chain couples TRBV7-3 to TRBJ2-3; possible D gene TRBD2, 6 bases. The CDR3 totals 14 residues. Germline lookup yields CDR1 SGHTA and CDR2 FQGTGA. The ends were cut back, 5 bases at V and 0 bases at J, with 9 bases in the middle.

This rearrangement joins TRBV6-5 to TRBJ1-2, with 11 bases fitting TRBD1. The CDR3 spans 15 residues. From germline, CDR1 is MNHEY and CDR2 SVGAGI. V shed 5 bases and J 9 bases; nucleotides not matched to a gene: 11. CDR3 in DNA: TGTGCCAGCAGTCGAACCGGGACAGGGGGTAGCAGCTACACCTTC. Translating it yields CASSRTGTGGSSYTF.

The chain couples TRBV12-3 or TRBV12-4 to TRBJ1-3; D is perhaps TRBD1 (6 bases). V lost 11 bases and J lost 0, with 11 bases in between. CDR3 length: 13 residues. This CDR3 is CAAGQSSGNTIYF. CDR3 bases: TGTGCCGCTGGACAGTCCTCTGGAAACACCATATATTTT.

The chain uses TRBV6-2 or TRBV6-3 and TRBJ1-5; D is unresolved. Trimming removed 5 bases from V and 1 base from J, with 6 bases in between. Germline V gene sequence: CDR1 MNHEY, CDR2 SVGEGT. The CDR3 covers 13 residues. In DNA form, the CDR3 reads TGTGCCAGCAGTCATTTGAGCAATCAGCCCCAGCATTTT. It encodes CASSHLSNQPQHF.

This chain connects TRBV7-9 to TRBJ1-1; TRBD1 matches 8 bases. With V trimmed by 6 bases and J by 1 base, 4 bases remained unmatched. Germline CDR1 is SEHNR and CDR2 is FQNEAQ (reference sequence). This CDR3 spans 14 amino acids. CDR3 sequence: CASSRTGWNTEAFF. CDR3 bases: TGTGCCAGCAGTCGGACAGGGTGGAACACTGAAGCTTTCTTT.

The chain carries TRBV27 and TRBJ2-3; 7 bases agree with TRBD2. The CDR3 loop spans 14 amino acids. In germline, CDR1 is MNHEY, CDR2 SMNVEV (reference sequence). J gave up 6 bases and V 5 bases, and 8 bases lay outside the gene matches. CDR3 in DNA: TGTGCCAGCAGTCCTAGACTAGCTGGGGATACGCAGTATTTT. Its protein product is CASSPRLAGDTQYF.

In its sample, this clone was seen a few times. The V and J genes are TRBV12-3 or TRBV12-4 and TRBJ1-3; no reliable D call. Trimming stripped 5 bases from V and 1 base from J, with 6 bases between. The CDR3 has 13 residues. The CDR3 region is CASSPGSGNTIYF. CDR3 bases: TGTGCCAGCAGTCCGGGGTCTGGAAACACCATATATTTT.

The CDR3 is CASSSTGTPRGQYF. CDR3 DNA sequence: TGTGCCAGTAGTTCGACAGGGACTCCCAGGGGGCAGTACTTC. This sequence joins TRBV19 and TRBJ2-7; a possible D gene is TRBD1 (7 bases). The CDR3 extends over 14 amino acids. The V end was cut by 5 bases, the J end by 9 bases, with 20 bases between. Germline V gene lookup returns CDR1 LNHDA and CDR2 SQIVND (reference sequence). The full variable domain, rest sourced from reference TRBV19 and TRBJ2-7, is DGGITQSPKYLFRKEGQNVTLSCEQNLNHDAMYWYRQDPGQGLRLIYYSQIVNDFQKGDIAEGYSVSREKKESFPLTVTSAQKNPTAFYLCASSSTGTPRGQYFGPGTRLTVT.

The V call is TRBV14, the J call TRBJ1-2, with 8 bases lining up with TRBD1. The CDR3 has 19 residues. Germline trimming cut 0 bases from V and 4 bases from J; bases unmatched to any gene: 16. Germline loops: CDR1 SGHDN, CDR2 FVKESK. CDR3: CASSQDHRTGQIGGYGYTF. CDR3 in DNA: TGTGCCAGCAGCCAAGATCATAGGACAGGGCAGATCGGAGGCTATGGCTACACCTTC. Full variable domain (rest looked up from reference TRBV14 and TRBJ1-2): EAGVTQFPSHSVIEKGQTVTLRCDPISGHDNLYWYRRVMGKEIKFLLHFVKESKQDESGMPNNRFLAERTGGTYSTLKVQPAELEDSGVYFCASSQDHRTGQIGGYGYTFGSGTRLTVV.

The chain employs TRBV9 and TRBJ1-6, with 8 positions matching TRBD1. Trimming took 0 bases from V and 14 from J; bases not matched to a gene: 13. The CDR3 has 16 residues. The germline V gene has CDR1 SGDLS and CDR2 YYNGEE. CDR3 nucleotides: TGTGCCAGCAGCGTAGATGGGGGACAGGCCCATGTGGCCCTCCACTTT. It codes for CASSVDGGQAHVALHF.

The J gene is TRBJ2-5, the V gene TRBV7-3; weak D call: TRBD2 (6 bases). The CDR3 has 13 residues. V gave up 1 base and J gave up 5 bases, with 8 bases separating them. Looked up from germline, CDR1 is SGHTA and CDR2 is FQGTGA. The CDR3 coding sequence is TGTGCCAGCAGCTTAAGACGGGGGGAGACCCAGTACTTC. It encodes CASSLRRGETQYF.

With respect to this clone: Distinct nucleotide sequences in the sample also encode this CDR3. The genes are TRBV18 and TRBJ2-7, with 10 bases matching TRBD1. The trim removed 3 bases at V and 2 bases at J, leaving 1 base unmatched. CDR3 length: 14 amino acids. Germline CDR1 KGHSH, CDR2 LQKENI. As DNA, the CDR3 is TGTGCCAGCTCACCGGGGACAGGGGCCTACGAGCAGTACTTC. Protein product: CASSPGTGAYEQYF.

The V and J genes are TRBV6-5 and TRBJ1-2, with TRBD1 identical over 7 bases. The CDR3 extends over 15 amino acids. V dropped 6 bases and J dropped 1; count of bases not matched to a gene: 8. The germline CDR1 and CDR2 sequences are MNHEY and SVGAGI. CDR3 coding DNA: TGTGCCAGCAGGCCGTCCGGGACAGTTAACTATGGCTACACCTTC. Translated, it gives CASRPSGTVNYGYTF.

This clone showed up just once. The chain links TRBV7-3 to TRBJ2-3, with D uncertain. CDR3 length: 13 residues. The ends were cut back, 5 bases at V and 1 base at J, with 7 bases in the middle. Germline lookup yields CDR1 SGHTA and CDR2 FQGTGA. The CDR3 reads CASSQEGTDTQYF. Here the CDR3 DNA reads TGTGCCAGCAGCCAGGAAGGCACAGATACGCAGTATTTT.

The genes are TRBV12-3 or TRBV12-4 and TRBJ1-6; D remains unclear. The CDR3 sequence is 13 residues long. The V end lost 2 bases, the J end lost 6 bases, and 5 bases lay between the germline ends. CDR3 amino acids: CASSLQVNSPLHF. Written as DNA, the CDR3 is TGTGCCAGCAGTTTACAGGTTAATTCACCCCTCCACTTT.

The V call is TRBV6-2 or TRBV6-3, the J call TRBJ1-2, with 7 bases fitting TRBD1. In germline, CDR1 is MNHEY, CDR2 SVGEGT. This CDR3 is built from 14 residues. The ends lost 4 bases at V and 4 bases at J; junction bases unmatched: 6. CDR3 protein: CASSSARGAYGYTF. The CDR3 DNA sequence: TGTGCCAGCAGTTCCGCCAGGGGGGCCTATGGCTACACCTTC.

In regard to this clone: The sample carries other DNA sequences with the same CDR3. J is TRBJ1-5 and V is TRBV3-1 (or the pseudogene TRBV3-2); weak D call: TRBD1 (5 bases). CDR1 LGHDT and CDR2 YNNKEL come from the germline V gene (reference sequence). The CDR3 runs to 12 residues. Between the trimmed V and J ends, which lost 2 bases and 6 bases, there was a span of 5 bases. The CDR3 nucleotides are TGTGCCAGCAGCCAACAGGGTCAGCCCCAGCATTTT. It encodes CASSQQGQPQHF.

In this sample, this clone turned up a few times. The rearrangement uses TRBV6-6 and TRBJ1-1; TRBD1 is a possible D gene (6 bases). Trimming pared 0 bases from V and 6 bases from J, leaving 17 bases between. This CDR3 has 16 amino acids. Germline values: CDR1 MNHNY, CDR2 SVGAGI (reference sequence). The CDR3 coding sequence is TGTGCCAGCAGTTACTCGGGGAGGGTGGACAGTCCTGAAGCTTTCTTT. It translates to CASSYSGRVDSPEAFF.

The chain links TRBV6-6 to TRBJ2-1, with TRBD1 identical over 10 bases. Trimming removed 5 bases from V and 4 bases from J; junction bases left unmatched: 5. In germline, CDR1 is MNHNY, CDR2 SVGAGI (reference sequence). CDR3 length: 15 residues. The CDR3 loop is CASSPDRGSYNEQFF. As DNA, the CDR3 is TGTGCCAGCAGTCCGGACAGGGGGAGTTACAATGAGCAGTTCTTC.

The rearrangement links TRBV5-8 to TRBJ2-1, with D possibly TRBD2 on 7 matching bases. V was cut by 4 bases and J by 14 bases, with 13 bases left in between. This CDR3 contains 11 residues. Germline-derived CDR1 and CDR2 are SGHTS and YDEGEE. This CDR3 reads CASSPGGREFF. The CDR3 DNA is TGTGCCAGCAGCCCCGGGGGGCGGGAGTTCTTC.